Detailed here is one T cell receptor beta chain. Membership in each cohort depended on participant-reported clinical history. Donors of Cohort 3 who recovered were those that had two negative PCRs, clearance, or symptom resolution. Produced via immunoSEQ multiplex PCR; TCRdb's table is partial and in-frame only. Among 250,000 to 350,000 clones listed, roughly 88% were seen once. This entry belongs to a study of blood T cell repertoires in COVID-19. About the study: The cDNA or gDNA used as material had been derived from T cells, B-cell-depleted T cells, or PBMCs.

Germline V lookup: CDR1 KGHSH, CDR2 LQKENI. Trimming took off 1 base at V and 9 bases at J, with 10 bases between the two ends. The CDR3 is 13 residues long. The receptor's source is a woman in her 30s who had recovered from COVID-19. Sample: PBMCs or T cells enriched from blood (not recorded which). The V gene is TRBV18, the J gene TRBJ1-3; the D gene is possibly TRBD1 (6 bases). As DNA, the CDR3 is TGTGCCAGCTCACCACAAACAGGGAGCACCATATATTTT. This encodes CASSPQTGSTIYF.